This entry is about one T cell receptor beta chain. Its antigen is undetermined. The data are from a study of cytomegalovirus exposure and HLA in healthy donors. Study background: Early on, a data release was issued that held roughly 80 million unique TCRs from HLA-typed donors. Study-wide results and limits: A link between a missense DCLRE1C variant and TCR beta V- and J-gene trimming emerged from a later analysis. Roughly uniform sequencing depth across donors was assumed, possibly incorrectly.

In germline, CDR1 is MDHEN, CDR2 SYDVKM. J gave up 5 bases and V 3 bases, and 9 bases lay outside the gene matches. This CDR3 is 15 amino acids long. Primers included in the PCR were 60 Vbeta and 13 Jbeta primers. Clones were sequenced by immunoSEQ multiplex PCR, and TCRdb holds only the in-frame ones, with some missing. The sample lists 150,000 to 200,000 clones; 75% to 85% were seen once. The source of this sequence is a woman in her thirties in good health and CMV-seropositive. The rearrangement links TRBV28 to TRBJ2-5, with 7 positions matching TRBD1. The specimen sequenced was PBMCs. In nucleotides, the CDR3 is TGTGCCAGCAGTTTCTCCGGACAGGTCCGTGAGACCCAGTACTTC. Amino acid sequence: CASSFSGQVRETQYF.